Included here is one T cell receptor (beta chain) sequence, with context. The source of the sample is a study of blood T cell repertoires in COVID-19. The junction had 11 bases not matched to a gene; V was cut back by 9 bases and J by 2 bases. The germline V gene encodes CDR1 SGHNT and CDR2 YYREEE (reference sequence). This CDR3 comprises 14 residues. The method was immunoSEQ multiplex PCR; TCRdb's version includes in-frame clones alone and lacks a portion of them. The table has approximately 250,000 clones, 88% seen once. Material for sequencing was PBMCs or T cells enriched from blood (not recorded which). This TCR was sampled from a middle-aged woman with acute COVID-19. The gene calls are TRBV5-4 and TRBJ2-7, with TRBD2 identical over 7 bases. CDR3 loop: CATPGEGRAYEQYF. In nucleotides, the CDR3 is TGTGCCACGCCGGGTGAGGGGAGGGCCTACGAGCAGTACTTC.